This TCR beta chain appears in the sequencing data of a study of control samples from healthy donors and cancer patients. This CDR3 has 15 amino acids. V lost 6 bases, J lost 3 bases, and 17 bases lay in between. Germline V gives CDR1 SNHLY, CDR2 FYNNEI. The method was immunoSEQ multiplex PCR; TCRdb's version includes in-frame clones alone and lacks a portion of them. The sample lists 180,000 or so clones, around 91% occurring once. The genes are TRBV2 and TRBJ1-2; tentative D call: TRBD1 (6 bases). The material sequenced was blood. The sequence was obtained from a woman in her 30s in good health. The CDR3: CASRSTNTGYYGYTF. The CDR3 nucleotides read TGTGCCAGCAGAAGCACTAACACAGGGTACTATGGCTACACCTTC.